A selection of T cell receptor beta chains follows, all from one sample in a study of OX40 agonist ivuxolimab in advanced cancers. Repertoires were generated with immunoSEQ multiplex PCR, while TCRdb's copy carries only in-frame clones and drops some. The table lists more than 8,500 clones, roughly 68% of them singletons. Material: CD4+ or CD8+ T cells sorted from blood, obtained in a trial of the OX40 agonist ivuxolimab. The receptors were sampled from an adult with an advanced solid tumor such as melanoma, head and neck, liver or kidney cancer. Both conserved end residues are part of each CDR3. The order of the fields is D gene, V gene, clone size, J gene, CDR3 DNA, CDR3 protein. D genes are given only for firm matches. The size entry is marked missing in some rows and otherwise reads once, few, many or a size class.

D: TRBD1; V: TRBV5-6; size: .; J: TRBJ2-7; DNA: TGTGCCAGCAGCTTGTACAGGGGCGGCGAGCAGTACTTC; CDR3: CASSLYRGGEQYF
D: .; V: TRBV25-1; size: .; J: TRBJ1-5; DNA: TGTGCCAGCAGTGAACTGGATAGCAATCAGCCCCAGCATTTT; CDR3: CASSELDSNQPQHF
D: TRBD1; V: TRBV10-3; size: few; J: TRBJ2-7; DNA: TGTGCCATCAGGGGGACAGGAACGAGCTCCTACGAGCAGTACTTC; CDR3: CAIRGTGTSSYEQYF
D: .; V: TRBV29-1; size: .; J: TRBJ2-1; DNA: TGCAGCGCAGGTGACAGGAGCTCCTACAATGAGCAGTTCTTC; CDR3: CSAGDRSSYNEQFF
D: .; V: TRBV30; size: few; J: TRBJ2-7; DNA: TGTGCCTGGGGGGATGGTTACGAGCAGTACTTC; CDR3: CAWGDGYEQYF
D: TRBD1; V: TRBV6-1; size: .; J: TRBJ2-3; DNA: TGTGCCAGCAGTTCGGGGACAGGGGCTTCGGATACGCAGTATTTT; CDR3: CASSSGTGASDTQYF
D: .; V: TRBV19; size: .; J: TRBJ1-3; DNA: TGTGCCAGTAGTATAGCCGACGGAAACACCATATATTTT; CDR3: CASSIADGNTIYF
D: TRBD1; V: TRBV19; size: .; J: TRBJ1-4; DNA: TGTGCCAGTAACTCCAGGGGGCGAAGTGAAAAACTGTTTTTT; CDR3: CASNSRGRSEKLFF
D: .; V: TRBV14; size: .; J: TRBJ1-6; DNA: TGTGCCAGCAGCCAGAGCCCTTGGACGGTCGGTTCACCCCTCCACTTT; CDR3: CASSQSPWTVGSPLHF
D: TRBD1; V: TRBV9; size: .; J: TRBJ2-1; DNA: TGTGCCAGCAGTCCGGGACAGGGGAGAAGGCGCTACAATGAGCAGTTCTTC; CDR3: CASSPGQGRRRYNEQFF
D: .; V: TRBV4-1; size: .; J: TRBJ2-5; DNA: TGCGCCAGCAGCCAACAAACTAGCCCGTGGGAGACCCAGTACTTC; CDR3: CASSQQTSPWETQYF
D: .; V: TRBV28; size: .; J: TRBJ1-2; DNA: TGTGCCAGCGAAGGAGACAACTTATATGGCTACACCTTC; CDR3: CASEGDNLYGYTF
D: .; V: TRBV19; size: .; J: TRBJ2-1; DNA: TGTGCTTCCAAACCGGACAGAGATACCTACAATGAGCAGTTCTTC; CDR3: CASKPDRDTYNEQFF
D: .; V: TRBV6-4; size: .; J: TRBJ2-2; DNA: TGTGCCAGCAGTGACTCGAGTGGGGTTGGCCGTCGGATGCACACCGGGGAGCTGTTTTTT; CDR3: CASSDSSGVGRRMHTGELFF
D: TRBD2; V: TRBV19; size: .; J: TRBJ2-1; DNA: TGTGCCAGCGCGGGGGACGGCCCGAGCTCCTACAATGAGCAGTTCTTC; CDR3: CASAGDGPSSYNEQFF
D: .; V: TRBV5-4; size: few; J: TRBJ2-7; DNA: TGTGCCAGCAGGGACTCCTCCCAGCTCTACGAGCAGTACTTC; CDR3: CASRDSSQLYEQYF
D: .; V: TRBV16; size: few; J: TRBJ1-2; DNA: TGTGCCAGCAGCCAATCGACAGGCGTCCATGGCTACACCTTC; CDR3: CASSQSTGVHGYTF
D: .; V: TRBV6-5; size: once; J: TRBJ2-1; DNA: TGTGCCAGCAGTTTTCAACGACACATTAACAATGAGCAGTTCTTC; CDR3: CASSFQRHINNEQFF
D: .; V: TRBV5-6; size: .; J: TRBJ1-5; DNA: TGTGCCAGCAGCTTGACGGCTGTATTCAATCAGCCCCAGCATTTT; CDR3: CASSLTAVFNQPQHF
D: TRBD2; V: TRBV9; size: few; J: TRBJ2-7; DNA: TGTGCCAGCCGCGGGGGGCACGGGGGCAGGGACGAGCAGTACTTC; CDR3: CASRGGHGGRDEQYF
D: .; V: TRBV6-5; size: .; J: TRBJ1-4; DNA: TGTGCCAGCAGTTACAGGGAAACGGGAGAAAAACTGTTTTTT; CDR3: CASSYRETGEKLFF
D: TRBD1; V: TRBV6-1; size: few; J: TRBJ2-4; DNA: TGTGCCAGCAGGTGGACAGGGGGTTTTGGCATTCAGTACTTC; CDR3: CASRWTGGFGIQYF
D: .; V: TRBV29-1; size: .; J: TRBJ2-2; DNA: TGCAGCGGCAGGGATTTCACCGGGGAGCTGTTTTTT; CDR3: CSGRDFTGELFF
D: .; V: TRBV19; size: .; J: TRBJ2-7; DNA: TGTGCCAGTAGTATAGGACAGCTCTACGAGCAGTACTTC; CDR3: CASSIGQLYEQYF
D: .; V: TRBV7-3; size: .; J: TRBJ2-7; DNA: TGTGCCAGCAGCTCCTCCCCTAGGTGGAGCTCCTACGAGCAGTACTTC; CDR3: CASSSSPRWSSYEQYF
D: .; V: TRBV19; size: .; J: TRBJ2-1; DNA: TGTGCCAGTAGTCCCGGGGAGACCTACAATGAGCAGTTCTTC; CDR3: CASSPGETYNEQFF
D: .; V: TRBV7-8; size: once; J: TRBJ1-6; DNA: TGTGCCAGCAGCTTAAGTACCGCTACCAATTCACCCCTCCACTTT; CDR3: CASSLSTATNSPLHF
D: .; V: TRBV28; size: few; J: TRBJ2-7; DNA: TGTGCCAGCAGTCCCCTGGTATTCTACGAGCAGTACTTC; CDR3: CASSPLVFYEQYF
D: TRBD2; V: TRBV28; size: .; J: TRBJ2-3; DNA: TGTGCCAGCATGCGAGGCGGGAGTGCAGATACGCAGTATTTT; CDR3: CASMRGGSADTQYF
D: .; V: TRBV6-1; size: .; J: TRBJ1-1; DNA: TGTGCCAGCAGTCGACAGGCGGAAGCTTTCTTT; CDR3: CASSRQAEAFF
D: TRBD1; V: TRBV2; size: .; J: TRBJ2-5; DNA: TGTGCCAGCAGTGAAGAGTTCACAGGGGGAAAGGAGACCCAGTACTTC; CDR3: CASSEEFTGGKETQYF
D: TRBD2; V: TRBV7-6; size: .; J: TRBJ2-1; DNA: TGTGCCAGCAGCCCGGGACTAGCGGGAGTCGGGCGGAATGAGCAGTTCTTC; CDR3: CASSPGLAGVGRNEQFF
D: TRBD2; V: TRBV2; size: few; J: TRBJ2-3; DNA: TGTGCCAGCAGTGAAAGTCTAGCGGCGACAGATACGCAGTATTTT; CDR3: CASSESLAATDTQYF
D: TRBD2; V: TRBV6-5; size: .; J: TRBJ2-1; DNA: TGTGCCAGCAGGGAGGGACTAGCGGGAGACAATGAGCAGTTCTTC; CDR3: CASREGLAGDNEQFF
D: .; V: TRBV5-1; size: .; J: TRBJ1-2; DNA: TGCGCCAGCAGCTTGCTTGGCAGGGGAAAGAATGGCTACACCTTC; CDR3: CASSLLGRGKNGYTF
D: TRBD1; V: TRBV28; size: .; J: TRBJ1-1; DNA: TGTGCCAGCAGTTTAATGGGACAGGGGGCCCATGAAGCTTTCTTT; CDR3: CASSLMGQGAHEAFF
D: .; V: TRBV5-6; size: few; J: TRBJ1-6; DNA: TGTGCCAGCAGCTTTTGGGGGAGTTCACCCCTCCACTTT; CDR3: CASSFWGSSPLHF
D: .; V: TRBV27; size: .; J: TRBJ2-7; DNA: TGTGCCAGCAGCACACACTTCCTCGTCCAGACCTACGAGCAGTACTTC; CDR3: CASSTHFLVQTYEQYF
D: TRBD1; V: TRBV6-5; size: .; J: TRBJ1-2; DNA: TGTGCCAGCAGATCCGGGACAGGGGGGCTGGGAGGCTACACCTTC; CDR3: CASRSGTGGLGGYTF
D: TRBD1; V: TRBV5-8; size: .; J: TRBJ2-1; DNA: TGTGCCAGCAGCTTGGCCGGGACAGTAAATTACAATGAGCAGTTCTTC; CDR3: CASSLAGTVNYNEQFF